One sample yielded the 17 T cell receptor beta chains listed below, sequenced in a study of T-cell reconstitution after alpha-beta-depleted transplantation in children. TCRbeta library construction was performed incorporating unique molecular identifiers. Each CDR3 protein is one row after TCRdb ran MiXCR on the PCR reads. The data hold 200,000 to 250,000 distinct CDR3 sequences, with 20% to 30% observed a single time. The sample consisted of PBMCs, mostly from graft donor cells, taken 360 days after TCRalphabeta/CD19-depleted stem cell transplant. These receptors were taken from a female patient aged 2-9 years who had a stem cell transplant for congenital amegakaryocytic thrombocytopenia, so the T cells may come from the graft donor.

This clonotype was seen a few times. J is TRBJ2-7 and V is TRBV5-1; TRBD2 is a possible D gene (5 bases). Per germline, CDR1 SGHRS and CDR2 YFSETQ. This CDR3 region has 13 residues. Trimming shortened V by 4 bases and J by 2 bases, and 10 bases separated the two germline ends. CDR3 residues: CASSGGPAYEQYF. For the CDR3, the DNA is TGCGCCAGCAGCGGAGGTCCAGCCTACGAGCAGTACTTC.

Regarding this clonotype: This is likely a read error, given that the CDR3 carries no conserved phenylalanine or tryptophan at its end. The chain is built from TRBV5-1 and TRBJ2-7; TRBD1 is a possible D gene (5 bases). Germline V gene sequence: CDR1 SGHRS, CDR2 YFSETQ. V was trimmed by 0 bases and J by 2 bases, leaving 9 bases between them. The CDR3 sequence is 14 residues long. The CDR3 region is CASSLVGDPYEQYL. The CDR3 DNA sequence: TGCGCCAGCAGCTTGGTAGGGGATCCCTACGAGCAGTACCTC.

The chain joins TRBV2 to TRBJ2-1; possible D gene TRBD2, 5 bases. The CDR3 consists of 14 residues. V was pared by 7 bases and J by 0 bases, with 10 bases between. Germline V gene lookup returns CDR1 SNHLY and CDR2 FYNNEI. CDR3 DNA: TGTGCCAGCACGCGCGGGCGCTCCTACAATGAGCAGTTCTTC. Its translation: CASTRGRSYNEQFF.

This clonotype has only a few counts. The J gene is TRBJ1-5, the V gene TRBV4-1; D not resolved. The ends were cut back, 4 bases at V and 6 bases at J, with 10 bases in the middle. This CDR3 is 13 amino acids long. Germline V lookup: CDR1 MGHRA, CDR2 YSYEKL. This chain's CDR3 is CASSRIFSQPQHF. CDR3 DNA: TGCGCCAGCAGCCGTATTTTTTCTCAGCCCCAGCATTTT.

The chain carries TRBV6-2 or TRBV6-3 and TRBJ2-7; 7 positions agree with TRBD2. V shed 2 bases and J 4 bases; nucleotides not matched to a gene: 5. CDR1 MNHEY and CDR2 SVGEGT come from the germline V gene. This CDR3 contains 14 residues. CDR3 protein: CASSYVGLDYEQYF. For the CDR3, the DNA is TGTGCCAGCAGTTACGTTGGACTAGATTACGAGCAGTACTTC.

This clonotype was seen a handful of times. The chain carries TRBV7-2 and TRBJ2-7; D may be TRBD2 (5 bases). Germline V CDR1 and CDR2: SGHTA, FQGNSA. This CDR3 is built from 13 residues. The germline V and J ends were trimmed by 1 base and 6 bases, with 10 bases remaining between them. CDR3 nucleotide sequence: TGTGCCAGCAGCTTAGGGGGAGTGGGCGAGCAGTACTTC. Its protein is CASSLGGVGEQYF.

The rearrangement links TRBV15 to TRBJ2-6, with 7 bases aligning to TRBD1. The trim removed 3 bases at V and 0 bases at J, leaving 8 bases unmatched. In germline, CDR1 is LNHNV, CDR2 YYDKDF (reference sequence). CDR3 size: 18 residues. CDR3 region: CATSSTDREYSGANVLTF. The DNA for the CDR3 is TGTGCCACCAGCAGTACCGACAGGGAGTACTCTGGGGCCAACGTCCTGACTTTC.

This clonotype was counted only a few times. The chain combines TRBV4-3 with TRBJ2-5; 8 positions match TRBD2. This CDR3 region has 20 residues. Germline loops: CDR1 LGHNA, CDR2 YSLEER. V gave up 1 base and J gave up 1 base; unmatched junction bases: 17. The CDR3 protein is CASSQGPWPGGPVPQETQYF. DNA of the CDR3: TGCGCCAGCAGCCAAGGACCTTGGCCGGGAGGGCCGGTCCCCCAAGAGACCCAGTACTTC.

In this sample, this clonotype turned up a few times. The chain couples TRBV28 to TRBJ1-2; possibly TRBD1 for D (5 bases). Trimming left V 3 bases short and J 3 bases short, with 11 bases between. The CDR3 runs 14 residues. Germline values: CDR1 MDHEN, CDR2 SYDVKM. DNA for the CDR3: TGTGCCAGCAGTTTTGTGGGGGGTGACTATGGCTACACCTTC. It translates to CASSFVGGDYGYTF.

The chain recombines TRBV2 with TRBJ1-2; maybe TRBD1 (6 bases). The germline CDR1 and CDR2 sequences are SNHLY and FYNNEI. The CDR3 covers 12 residues. V lost 7 bases to trimming and J lost 3 bases, with 9 bases between them. DNA for the CDR3: TGTGCCAGCACAGCAGGGGACTATGGCTACACCTTC. Its protein is CASTAGDYGYTF.

This clonotype was seen at least ten times. This chain connects TRBV5-1 to TRBJ1-6; TRBD1 might be the D (6 bases). Trimming stripped 3 bases from V and 7 bases from J, with 11 bases between. The CDR3 has 14 residues. Germline V gives CDR1 SGHRS, CDR2 YFSETQ. CDR3 in DNA: TGCGCCAGCAGCTCTACAGGGAACAATTCACCCCTCCACTTT. As protein: CASSSTGNNSPLHF.

CDR3: CASSRGENTIYF. DNA for the CDR3: TGTGCCAGCAGTAGAGGAGAAAACACCATATATTTT. The genes are TRBV6-2 or TRBV6-3 and TRBJ1-3; D call uncertain. The V end was cut by 5 bases, the J end by 6 bases, with 8 bases between. Per the germline V gene, CDR1 is MNHEY and CDR2 is SVGEGT. The CDR3 sequence is 12 residues long.

The chain uses TRBV4-3 and TRBJ2-7; 12 bases are a match to TRBD2. This CDR3 has 14 residues. Germline trimming cut 1 base from V and 6 bases from J; bases unmatched to any gene: 1. Germline CDR1 reads LGHNA; CDR2 reads YSLEER. The CDR3 protein is CASSQGTSGTEQYF. The CDR3 DNA follows: TGCGCCAGCAGCCAAGGGACTAGCGGGACCGAGCAGTACTTC.

This clonotype has a single count. The chain employs TRBV6-1 and TRBJ1-1, with D perhaps matching TRBD1 (5 bases). The CDR3 is 13 amino acids. Germline-derived CDR1 and CDR2 are MNHNS and SASEGT. The ends were cut back, 4 bases at V and 2 bases at J, with 8 bases in the middle. The chain's CDR3 is CASSVRANTEAFF. The CDR3 coding sequence is TGTGCCAGCAGTGTCAGGGCTAACACTGAAGCTTTCTTT.

The chain has TRBV18 and TRBJ2-7, with a possible D match to TRBD2 (5 bases). The CDR3 extends over 14 amino acids. Germline V gives CDR1 KGHSH, CDR2 LQKENI. Trimming removed 6 bases from V and 3 bases from J, with 15 bases in between. CDR3 DNA sequence: TGTGCCAGCTCCCACGGGATTACGATCTACGAGCAGTACTTC. It specifies CASSHGITIYEQYF. The full variable domain, its missing parts supplied by reference TRBV18 and TRBJ2-7, is NAGVMQNPRHLVRRRGQEARLRCSPMKGHSHVYWYRQLPEEGLKFMVYLQKENIIDESGMPKERFSAEFPKEGPSILRIQQVVRGDSAAYFCASSHGITIYEQYFGPGTRLTVT.

This chain uses TRBV12-3 or TRBV12-4 with TRBJ1-1, with 10 bases lining up with TRBD1. V lost 5 bases and J lost 5; bases outside the gene matches: 8. The CDR3 totals 15 residues. The DNA of the CDR3 is TGTGCCAGCAGTGACCGGGACAGGGGTAGGACTGAAGCTTTCTTT. It specifies CASSDRDRGRTEAFF.

This clonotype appeared a few times. The gene calls are TRBV4-3 and TRBJ1-6; D gene unclear. From germline, CDR1 is LGHNA and CDR2 YSLEER. The germline V and J ends were trimmed by 0 bases and 0 bases, with 12 bases remaining between them. The CDR3 sequence is 18 residues long. The CDR3 loop is CASSQDLAQSSYNSPLHF. In DNA form, the CDR3 reads TGCGCCAGCAGCCAAGATCTTGCGCAGAGCTCCTATAATTCACCCCTCCACTTT.